The 5 T cell receptor beta chains presented below share a single source sample, sequenced in a study of blood T cell repertoires in COVID-19 (dated by TCRdb to about 2020). The method behind the library was the immunoSEQ multiplex PCR assay. TCRdb mirrors the immuneACCESS table, restricted to in-frame sequences. Some clones are absent from its copies; in checked studies, under half trace to an unresolved V gene, and the reason for the others is unknown. This sample has tens of thousands of clones in its table, and more than 75% of those were observed once. Around 18% of the sample is in the top ten clones. Sequenced sample: peripheral blood. These receptors were collected from an elderly woman with acute or convalescent COVID-19.

The V and J genes are TRBV11-2 and TRBJ2-1; 7 nucleotides agree with TRBD1. The V gene's germline CDR1 is SGHAT and CDR2 FQNNGV. CDR3 length equals 16 residues. V lost 4 bases and J lost 7; bases outside the gene matches: 13. CDR3 amino acids: CASSSQTGWSGNEQFF. DNA of the CDR3: TGTGCCAGCAGCTCCCAGACAGGGTGGTCGGGAAATGAGCAGTTCTTC.

CDR3 sequence reads: CASSSISGRSSYNEQFF. The DNA for the CDR3 is TGTGCCAGCAGCTCTATTAGCGGGAGGAGCTCCTACAATGAGCAGTTCTTC. The V and J genes are TRBV7-2 and TRBJ2-1; 10 bases align to TRBD2. Per germline, CDR1 SGHTA and CDR2 FQGNSA. This CDR3 has 17 amino acids. The J segment lost 0 bases and the V segment lost 4 bases, leaving 6 bases of the junction unmatched. Drawing the rest from reference TRBV7-2 and TRBJ2-1, the complete variable domain is GAGVSQSPSNKVTEKGKDVELRCDPISGHTALYWYRQSLGQGLEFLIYFQGNSAPDKSGLPSDRFSAERTGGSVSTLTIQRTQQEDSAVYLCASSSISGRSSYNEQFFGPGTRLTVL.

The chain is built from TRBV4-1 and TRBJ1-4; D is possibly TRBD1 (5 bases). Germline V gene lookup returns CDR1 MGHRA and CDR2 YSYEKL. The length of the CDR3 is 15 residues. V gave up 4 bases and J gave up 5 bases, with 14 bases separating them. The CDR3 spells CASSLTGTRNEKLFF. CDR3 nucleotide sequence: TGCGCCAGCAGCCTGACCGGGACTAGGAATGAAAAACTGTTTTTT.

The rearrangement uses TRBV30 and TRBJ1-5; 7 bases are a match to TRBD1. Germline CDR1 reads GTSNPN; CDR2 reads SVGIG (reference sequence). CDR3 length: 16 amino acids. V shed 3 bases and J 1 base; nucleotides not matched to a gene: 9. The CDR3 DNA follows: TGTGCCTGGAGGGGATCACAGGGGTTAAGCAATCAGCCCCAGCATTTT. Amino acids: CAWRGSQGLSNQPQHF.

The CDR3 DNA sequence: TGTGCCAGCAGCGTAGCCGGGACAGGGCTAACCTACGAGCAGTACTTC. Its translation: CASSVAGTGLTYEQYF. V and J are TRBV9 and TRBJ2-7; 9 nucleotides align to TRBD1. V shed 0 bases and J 2 bases; nucleotides not matched to a gene: 6. The CDR3 consists of 16 residues. The germline V gene encodes CDR1 SGDLS and CDR2 YYNGEE.